This is a list of T cell receptor beta chains from one sample in a study of T cells after yellow fever vaccination. From the 5' RACE reads, TCRdb called clonotypes with MiXCR, one entry per CDR3 protein. Altogether about 630,000 distinct CDR3 sequences are present, 9% to 15% being singletons, with the ten largest covering under 15%. Sequenced material: PBMCs, taken on the day of the yellow fever booster vaccination. These receptors were collected from a man aged 25 to 40 who received the YFV17D yellow fever vaccine. Both conserved end residues are part of each CDR3. A D gene is named only where the DNA matches it firmly. Rows may omit the clone size; those that give it use once, few, many or a size class.

clone_size j_call d_call v_call cdr3_aa cdr3_nt
. TRBJ1-2 . TRBV30 CAWEMWNRDGYTF TGTGCCTGGGAGATGTGGAATCGGGATGGCTACACCTTC
. TRBJ2-5 . TRBV7-9 CASSTAQGEETQYF TGTGCCAGCAGTACAGCCCAGGGCGAAGAGACCCAGTACTTC
few TRBJ2-1 TRBD1 TRBV5-6 CASSLNRGQDNEQFF TGTGCCAGCAGCTTGAACAGGGGGCAAGACAATGAGCAGTTCTTC
. TRBJ1-1 . TRBV6-2/TRBV6-3 CASSYAGLRTEAFF TGTGCCAGCAGCTACGCGGGGTTACGGACTGAAGCTTTCTTT
. TRBJ2-3 TRBD2 TRBV28 CASGRPSGPTDTQYF TGTGCCAGCGGGAGGCCTAGCGGGCCCACAGATACGCAGTATTTT
few TRBJ2-5 . TRBV5-1 CASSVGQKETQYF TGCGCCAGCAGCGTAGGACAAAAAGAGACCCAGTACTTC
. TRBJ2-5 . TRBV7-2 CASSLWGVGSQETQYF TGTGCCAGCAGCTTGTGGGGAGTGGGGTCCCAAGAGACCCAGTACTTC
. TRBJ2-7 . TRBV6-5 CTSNSPGGRDYEQYF TGTACCAGCAATTCGCCCGGTGGCAGGGACTACGAGCAGTACTTC
. TRBJ2-3 TRBD1 TRBV30 CAWRVGTGFVADTQYF TGTGCCTGGAGAGTTGGGACAGGGTTTGTTGCAGATACGCAGTATTTT
few TRBJ2-5 TRBD2 TRBV5-1 CASSLGGTSGSAETQYF TGCGCCAGCAGCTTGGGGGGGACTAGCGGGAGTGCAGAGACCCAGTACTTC
. TRBJ2-1 . TRBV5-1 CASSFRSGDEQFF TGCGCCAGCAGCTTCAGGTCGGGGGATGAGCAGTTCTTC
few TRBJ2-7 . TRBV6-5 CAGCWTYEQYF TGTGCCGGATGCTGGACCTACGAGCAGTACTTC
few TRBJ2-3 . TRBV7-2 CASSHLGEGVLDTQYF TGTGCCAGCAGCCACCTCGGAGAAGGGGTTTTAGATACGCAGTATTTT
many TRBJ2-1 TRBD2 TRBV10-3 CAISEREGAYNEQFF TGTGCCATCAGTGAACGGGAGGGCGCCTACAATGAGCAGTTCTTC
few TRBJ2-2 TRBD2 TRBV10-1 CASRKAGDTGELFF TGCGCCAGCCGTAAAGCGGGAGACACCGGGGAGCTGTTTTTT
. TRBJ2-7 . TRBV15 CATSRDLHEQYF TGTGCCACCAGCAGAGATCTTCACGAGCAGTACTTC